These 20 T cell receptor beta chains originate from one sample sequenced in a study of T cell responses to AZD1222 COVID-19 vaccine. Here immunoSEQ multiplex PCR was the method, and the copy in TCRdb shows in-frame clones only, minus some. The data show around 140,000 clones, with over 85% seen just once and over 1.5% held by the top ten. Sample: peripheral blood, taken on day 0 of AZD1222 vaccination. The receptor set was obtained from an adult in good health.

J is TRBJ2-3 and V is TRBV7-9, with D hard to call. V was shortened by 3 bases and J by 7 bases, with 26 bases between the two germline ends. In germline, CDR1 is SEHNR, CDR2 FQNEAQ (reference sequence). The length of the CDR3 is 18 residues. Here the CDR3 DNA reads TGTGCCAGCAGCTTCCCTTTGGGCCGATTCCCTCACCCACATACGCAGTATTTT. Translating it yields CASSFPLGRFPHPHTQYF.

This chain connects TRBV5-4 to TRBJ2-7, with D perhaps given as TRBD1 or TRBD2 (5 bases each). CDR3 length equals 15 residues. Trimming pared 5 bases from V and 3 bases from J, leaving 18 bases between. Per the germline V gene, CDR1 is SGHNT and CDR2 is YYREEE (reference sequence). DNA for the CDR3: TGTGCCAGCAGTGGCCCCCGGGACGGTGACTACGAGCAGTACTTC. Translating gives CASSGPRDGDYEQYF.

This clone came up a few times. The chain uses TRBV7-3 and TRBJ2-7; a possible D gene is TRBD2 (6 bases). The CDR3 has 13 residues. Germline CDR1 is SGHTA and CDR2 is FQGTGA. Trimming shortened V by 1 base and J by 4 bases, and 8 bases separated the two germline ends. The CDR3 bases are TGTGCCAGCAGCTTAAAAAGCGGGTACGAGCAGTACTTC. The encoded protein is CASSLKSGYEQYF.

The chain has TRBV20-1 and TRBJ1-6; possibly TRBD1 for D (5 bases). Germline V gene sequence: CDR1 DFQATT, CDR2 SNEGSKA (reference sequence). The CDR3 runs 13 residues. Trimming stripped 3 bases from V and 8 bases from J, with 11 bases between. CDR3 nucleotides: TGCAGTGCTAGTGGGGACGTAGATTCACCCCTCCACTTT. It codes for CSASGDVDSPLHF.

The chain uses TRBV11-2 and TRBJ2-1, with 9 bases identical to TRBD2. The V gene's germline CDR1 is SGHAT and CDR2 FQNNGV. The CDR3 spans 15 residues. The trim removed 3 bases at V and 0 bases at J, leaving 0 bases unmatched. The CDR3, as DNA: TGTGCCAGCAGCTTTAGCGGGAGCTCCTACAATGAGCAGTTCTTC. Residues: CASSFSGSSYNEQFF.

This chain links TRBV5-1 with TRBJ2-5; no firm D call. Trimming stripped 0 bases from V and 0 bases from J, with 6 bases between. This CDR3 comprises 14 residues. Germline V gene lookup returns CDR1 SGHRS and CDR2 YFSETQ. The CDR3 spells CASSLATDQETQYF. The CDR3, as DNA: TGCGCCAGCAGCTTGGCTACAGACCAAGAGACCCAGTACTTC.

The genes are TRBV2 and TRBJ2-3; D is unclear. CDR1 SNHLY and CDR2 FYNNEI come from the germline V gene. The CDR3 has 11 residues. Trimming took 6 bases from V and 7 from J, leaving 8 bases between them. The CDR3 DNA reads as TGTGCCAGCAGCAGTACAAATACGCAGTATTTT. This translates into CASSSTNTQYF. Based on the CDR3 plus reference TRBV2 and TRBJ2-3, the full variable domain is EPEVTQTPSHQVTQMGQEVILRCVPISNHLYFYWYRQILGQKVEFLVSFYNNEISEKSEIFDDQFSVERPDGSNFTLKIRSTKLEDSAMYFCASSSTNTQYFGPGTRLTVL.

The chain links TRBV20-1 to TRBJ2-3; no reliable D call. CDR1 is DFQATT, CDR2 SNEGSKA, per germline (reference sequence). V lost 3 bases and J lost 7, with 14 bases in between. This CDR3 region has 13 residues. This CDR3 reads CSASEPPSNTQYF. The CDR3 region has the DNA TGCAGTGCTAGTGAACCCCCATCGAATACGCAGTATTTT.

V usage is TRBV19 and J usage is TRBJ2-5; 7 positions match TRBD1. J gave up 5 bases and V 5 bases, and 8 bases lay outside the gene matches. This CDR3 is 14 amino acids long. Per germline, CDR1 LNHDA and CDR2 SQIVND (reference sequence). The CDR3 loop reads CASSQDRWGETQYF. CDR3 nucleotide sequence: TGTGCCAGTAGTCAGGACAGGTGGGGGGAGACCCAGTACTTC.

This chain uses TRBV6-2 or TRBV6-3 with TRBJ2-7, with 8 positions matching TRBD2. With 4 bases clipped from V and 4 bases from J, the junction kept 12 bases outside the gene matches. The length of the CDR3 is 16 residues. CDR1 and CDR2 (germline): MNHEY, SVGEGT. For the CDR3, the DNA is TGTGCCAGCAGTTCCCGAGGGGAGCGGGAGAGGTACGAGCAGTACTTC. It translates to CASSSRGERERYEQYF.

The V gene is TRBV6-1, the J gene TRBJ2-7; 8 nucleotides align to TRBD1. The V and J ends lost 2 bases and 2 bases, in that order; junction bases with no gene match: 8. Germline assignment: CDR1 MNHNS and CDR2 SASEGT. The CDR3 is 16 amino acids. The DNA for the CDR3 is TGTGCCAGCAGTGAAATGGTACCGGGACAGGCCTACGAGCAGTACTTC. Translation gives CASSEMVPGQAYEQYF.

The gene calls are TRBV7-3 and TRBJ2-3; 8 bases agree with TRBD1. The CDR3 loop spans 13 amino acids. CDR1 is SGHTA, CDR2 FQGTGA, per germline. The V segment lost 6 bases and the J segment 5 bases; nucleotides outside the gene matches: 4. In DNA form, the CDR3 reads TGTGCCAGCAGGCCGACAGGGGAAGATACGCAGTATTTT. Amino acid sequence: CASRPTGEDTQYF.

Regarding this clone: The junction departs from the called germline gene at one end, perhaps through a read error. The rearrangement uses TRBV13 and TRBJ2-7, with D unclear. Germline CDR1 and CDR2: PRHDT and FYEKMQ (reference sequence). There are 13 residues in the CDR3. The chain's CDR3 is CASSIGRSYEQYF. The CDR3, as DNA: TGTGCCAGCAGCATAGGTCGATCCTACGAGCAGTACTTC. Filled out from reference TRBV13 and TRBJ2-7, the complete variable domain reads AAGVIQSPRHLIKEKRETATLKCYPIPRHDTVYWYQQGPGQDPQFLISFYEKMQSDKGSIPDRFSAQQFSDYHSELNMSSLELGDSALYFCASSIGRSYEQYFGPGTRLTVT.

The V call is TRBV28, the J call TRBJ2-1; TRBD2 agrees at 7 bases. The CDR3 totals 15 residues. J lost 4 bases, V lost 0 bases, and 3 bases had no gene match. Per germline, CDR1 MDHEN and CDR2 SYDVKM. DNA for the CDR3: TGTGCCAGCAGTTTATGGGGGGGAGGGTACAATGAGCAGTTCTTC. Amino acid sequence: CASSLWGGGYNEQFF.

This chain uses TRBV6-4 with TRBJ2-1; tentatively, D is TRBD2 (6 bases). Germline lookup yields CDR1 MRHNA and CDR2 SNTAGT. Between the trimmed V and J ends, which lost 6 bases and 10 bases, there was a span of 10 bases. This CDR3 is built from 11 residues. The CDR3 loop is CASSEGLEQFF. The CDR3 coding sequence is TGTGCCAGCAGCGAAGGACTAGAGCAGTTCTTC.

The DNA of the CDR3 is TGCGCCAGCAGCTTGAGCGCAGGGTTCACGGATGGCTACACCTTC. It codes for CASSLSAGFTDGYTF. The rearrangement uses TRBV5-1 and TRBJ1-2; D may be TRBD1 (5 bases). The ends were cut back, 1 base at V and 6 bases at J, with 16 bases in the middle. This CDR3 has 15 residues. CDR1 is SGHRS, CDR2 YFSETQ, per germline.

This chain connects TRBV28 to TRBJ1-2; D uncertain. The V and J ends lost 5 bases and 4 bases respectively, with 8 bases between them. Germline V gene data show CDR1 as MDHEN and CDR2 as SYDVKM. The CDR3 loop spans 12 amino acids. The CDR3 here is CASSNHRYGYTF. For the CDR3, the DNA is TGTGCCAGCAGTAACCACCGCTATGGCTACACCTTC.

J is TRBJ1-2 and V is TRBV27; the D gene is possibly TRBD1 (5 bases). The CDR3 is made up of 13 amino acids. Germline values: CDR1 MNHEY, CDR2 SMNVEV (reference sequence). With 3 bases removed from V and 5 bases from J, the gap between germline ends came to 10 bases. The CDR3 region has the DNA TGTGCCAGCAGTTTCGGGACGCGTTATGGCTACACCTTC. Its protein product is CASSFGTRYGYTF.

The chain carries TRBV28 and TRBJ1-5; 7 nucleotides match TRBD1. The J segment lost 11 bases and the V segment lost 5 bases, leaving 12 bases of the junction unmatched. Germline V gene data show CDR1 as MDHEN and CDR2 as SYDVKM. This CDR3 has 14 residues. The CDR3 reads CASSTTGVDGSQHF. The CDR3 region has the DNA TGTGCCAGCAGTACTACAGGGGTTGATGGGTCCCAGCATTTT.

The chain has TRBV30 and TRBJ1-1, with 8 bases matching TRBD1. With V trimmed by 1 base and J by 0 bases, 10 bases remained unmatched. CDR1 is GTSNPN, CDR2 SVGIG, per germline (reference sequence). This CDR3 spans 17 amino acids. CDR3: CAWSETGQGKLNTEAFF. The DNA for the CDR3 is TGTGCCTGGAGTGAAACCGGACAGGGAAAATTGAACACTGAAGCTTTCTTT.